This T cell receptor beta chain was recorded in a study of T cell responses to AZD1222 COVID-19 vaccine. Study information: Analysis merged second doses at about 4 or about 12 weeks.

Study results and caveats: Donors were largely white British and mainly female; clonal diversity was possibly underestimated. Once two AZD1222 doses were given, Spike-specific TCR breadth and depth went up.

The germline CDR1 and CDR2 sequences are LNHDA and SQIVND (reference sequence). V lost 5 bases, J lost 0 bases, and 14 bases lay in between. This CDR3 spans 16 amino acids. Assay: immunoSEQ multiplex PCR; the TCRdb copy retains only in-frame clones and omits some. This sample has 150,000 or so clones; about 92% occur once, and the top ten carry approximately 0.88%. This clone showed up just once. Its antigen is not known. Sequencing used peripheral blood, obtained on day 0 of AZD1222 vaccination. The chain links TRBV19 to TRBJ2-1, with no clear D. The receptor comes from an adult in good health. This CDR3 is CASSVSEVSSYNEQFF. CDR3 nucleotides: TGTGCCAGTAGTGTCTCAGAGGTCAGCTCCTACAATGAGCAGTTCTTC.